These T cell receptor beta chains were read from a single sample in a study of shared clonotypes between healthy human individuals. TCRdb's copy holds only in-frame clones and misses some; the assay was immunoSEQ multiplex PCR. Among roughly 2 million clones, around 95% were seen once, and the ten largest hold 0.1% to 0.15%. Input material: naive CD4+ T cells sorted from blood. The receptors were gathered from a man aged 18 to 29 in good health. CDR3s include the opening cysteine and the closing phenylalanine or tryptophan. A D gene is named only where the DNA matches it firmly. Clone size, where shown, is once, few, many, or a class for clones that have expanded.

d_call	v_call	j_call	clone_size	cdr3_aa	cdr3_nt
.	TRBV4-2	TRBJ2-2	.	CASSLYNSANTGELFF	TGTGCCAGCTCACTGTACAACTCCGCGAACACCGGGGAGCTGTTTTTT
.	TRBV28	TRBJ2-7	.	CASSLSTYEQYF	TGTGCCAGCAGTTTGTCGACGTACGAGCAGTACTTC
TRBD2	TRBV4-1	TRBJ2-2	.	CASSQGVTGGHAGELFF	TGCGCCAGCAGCCAAGGAGTTACGGGAGGGCATGCCGGGGAGCTGTTTTTT
TRBD1	TRBV28	TRBJ1-1	.	CASSRGDRGNTEAFF	TGTGCCAGCAGCCGCGGTGACAGGGGGAACACTGAAGCTTTCTTT
.	TRBV20-1	TRBJ2-3	once	CSAFPTDTQYF	TGCAGTGCTTTTCCCACAGATACGCAGTATTTT
.	TRBV6-1	TRBJ2-7	.	CASSEAPGEGEQYF	TGTGCCAGCAGTGAAGCACCAGGGGAGGGCGAGCAGTACTTC
.	TRBV5-6	TRBJ1-1	.	CASRGSSPGEWSEAFF	TGTGCCAGCAGGGGGTCGAGTCCAGGGGAGTGGTCTGAAGCTTTCTTT
.	TRBV10-3	TRBJ2-4	.	CAISESGEGDIQYF	TGTGCCATCAGTGAGTCCGGGGAGGGGGACATTCAGTACTTC
.	TRBV28	TRBJ2-2	.	CASSLFPGELFF	TGTGCCAGCAGTTTATTTCCCGGGGAGCTGTTTTTT
.	TRBV10-2	TRBJ2-4	.	CASSDGLELAKNIQYF	TGCGCCAGCAGTGATGGGCTGGAGCTAGCCAAAAACATTCAGTACTTC
TRBD1	TRBV9	TRBJ2-7	once	CASSVGGQSYEQYF	TGTGCCAGCAGCGTAGGGGGACAGTCCTACGAGCAGTACTTC
.	TRBV5-1	TRBJ1-2	.	CASSLSDSIGYTF	TGCGCCAGCAGCTTGTCGGACTCCATTGGCTACACCTTC
.	TRBV7-9	TRBJ1-6	.	CASSLQEQPLHF	TGTGCCAGCAGCTTACAGGAGCAACCCCTCCACTTT
.	TRBV4-1	TRBJ1-1	once	CASSQPLAGTNTEAFF	TGCGCCAGCAGCCAACCCCTGGCCGGGACGAACACTGAAGCTTTCTTT
.	TRBV5-8	TRBJ1-4	.	CASSLGKSPINEKLFF	TGTGCCAGCAGCTTGGGAAAGAGCCCCATTAATGAAAAACTGTTTTTT
.	TRBV9	TRBJ2-1	.	CASSVGWEGNEQFF	TGTGCCAGCAGCGTAGGGTGGGAAGGCAATGAGCAGTTCTTC
.	TRBV10-3	TRBJ2-5	.	CAISETQGKETQYF	TGTGCCATCAGTGAGACACAGGGAAAAGAGACCCAGTACTTC
.	TRBV6-5	TRBJ1-5	.	CASREGDNQPQHF	TGTGCCAGCAGAGAGGGAGACAATCAGCCCCAGCATTTT
TRBD2	TRBV7-2	TRBJ2-3	.	CASSPGTSGRRIGTDTQYF	TGTGCCAGCAGCCCCGGGACTAGCGGGAGGAGGATAGGGACAGATACGCAGTATTTT
.	TRBV4-3	TRBJ1-4	.	CASSPGATNEKLFF	TGCGCCAGCAGCCCGGGGGCAACTAATGAAAAACTGTTTTTT
TRBD2	TRBV7-9	TRBJ2-2	.	CASSSGRAGDTGELFF	TGTGCCAGCAGCTCCGGGAGGGCAGGGGACACCGGGGAGCTGTTTTTT
TRBD1	TRBV30	TRBJ1-4	.	CAWSGGQSNEKLFF	TGTGCCTGGAGTGGGGGACAGTCTAATGAAAAACTGTTTTTT
.	TRBV11-2	TRBJ2-6	.	CASSLAPPLSGANVLTF	TGTGCCAGCAGCTTAGCCCCCCCCCTCTCTGGGGCCAACGTCCTGACTTTC
.	TRBV11-2	TRBJ2-7	.	CASSLGGDERYF	TGTGCCAGCAGCTTAGGCGGGGACGAGCGGTACTTC
TRBD1	TRBV11-2	TRBJ1-1	.	CASSLTGTNTEAFF	TGTGCCAGCAGCTTGACAGGGACGAACACTGAAGCTTTCTTT
.	TRBV19	TRBJ1-1	.	CASSTTLNTEAFF	TGTGCCAGTAGTACAACCCTCAACACTGAAGCTTTCTTT
.	TRBV7-2	TRBJ1-1	.	CASSLQQANTEAFF	TGTGCCAGCAGCTTGCAACAGGCCAACACTGAAGCTTTCTTT
TRBD2	TRBV30	TRBJ2-3	.	CAWNSGGVTDTQYF	TGTGCCTGGAATTCTGGGGGGGTCACAGATACGCAGTATTTT
.	TRBV19	TRBJ1-5	.	CASSEAGIIKPQHF	TGTGCCAGTAGTGAGGCAGGAATAATCAAGCCCCAGCATTTT
.	TRBV15	TRBJ1-1	.	CATSRDVAGGAFF	TGTGCCACCAGCAGAGATGTAGCCGGGGGAGCTTTCTTT
.	TRBV18	TRBJ1-5	.	CASSPGGDRNQPQHF	TGTGCCAGCTCACCCGGGGGGGATCGCAATCAGCCCCAGCATTTT
.	TRBV6-1	TRBJ1-5	.	CASSDSGHNQPQHF	TGTGCCAGCAGTGATTCGGGACACAATCAGCCCCAGCATTTT
TRBD1	TRBV5-4	TRBJ2-1	once	CASSKGQINYNEQFF	TGTGCCAGCAGCAAGGGACAGATTAACTACAATGAGCAGTTCTTC
TRBD1	TRBV28	TRBJ1-2	.	CASSPGTGYGYTF	TGTGCCAGCAGTCCAGGGACAGGCTATGGCTACACCTTC